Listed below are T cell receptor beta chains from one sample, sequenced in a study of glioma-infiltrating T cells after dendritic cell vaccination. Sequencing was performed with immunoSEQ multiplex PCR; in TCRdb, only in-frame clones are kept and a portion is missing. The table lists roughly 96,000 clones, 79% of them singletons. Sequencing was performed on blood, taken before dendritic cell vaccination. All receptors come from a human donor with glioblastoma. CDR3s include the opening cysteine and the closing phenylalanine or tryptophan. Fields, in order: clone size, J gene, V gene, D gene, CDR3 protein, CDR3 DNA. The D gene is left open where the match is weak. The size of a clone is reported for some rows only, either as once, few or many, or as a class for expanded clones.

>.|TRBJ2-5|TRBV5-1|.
CASSLANDGETQYF
TGCGCCAGCAGCTTGGCCAACGACGGGGAGACCCAGTACTTC
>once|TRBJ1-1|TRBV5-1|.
CASSSKGGITDTEAFF
TGCGCCAGCAGCTCAAAGGGGGGGATCACGGACACTGAAGCTTTCTTT
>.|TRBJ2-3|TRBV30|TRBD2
CAWSHLRTSGVTDTQYF
TGTGCCTGGAGTCATCTTCGGACTAGCGGGGTTACAGATACGCAGTATTTT
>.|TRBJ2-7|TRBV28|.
CASSFEGVSYEQYF
TGTGCCAGCAGTTTCGAAGGGGTCAGCTACGAGCAGTACTTC
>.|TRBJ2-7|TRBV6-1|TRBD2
CASTRTSATYEQYF
TGTGCCAGCACCAGGACTAGCGCGACCTACGAGCAGTACTTC
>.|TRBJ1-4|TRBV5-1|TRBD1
CASSGTGINEKLFF
TGCGCCAGCAGCGGGACAGGGATCAATGAAAAACTGTTTTTT
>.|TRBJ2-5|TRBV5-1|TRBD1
CASSFTGAGETQYF
TGCGCCAGCAGCTTTACAGGGGCGGGAGAGACCCAGTACTTC
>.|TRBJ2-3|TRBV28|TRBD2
CASSSGGGAGYTDTQYF
TGTGCCAGCAGTTCGGGGGGTGGCGCGGGTTACACAGATACGCAGTATTTT
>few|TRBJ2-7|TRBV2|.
CASSDYSEQYF
TGTGCCAGCAGTGACTACTCCGAGCAGTACTTC
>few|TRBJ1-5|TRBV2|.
CASSEGRPRNQPQHF
TGTGCCAGCAGTGAGGGCAGGCCCCGTAATCAGCCCCAGCATTTT
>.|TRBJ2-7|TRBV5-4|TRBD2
CASSLAGTSGGEQYF
TGTGCCAGCAGCTTGGCGGGGACTAGCGGGGGGGAGCAGTACTTC
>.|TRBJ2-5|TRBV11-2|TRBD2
CASSLVPGGAQETQYF
TGTGCCAGCAGCTTGGTCCCGGGAGGGGCACAAGAGACCCAGTACTTC
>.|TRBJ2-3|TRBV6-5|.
CASSPPGLDTQYF
TGTGCCAGCAGTCCCCCGGGACTAGATACGCAGTATTTT
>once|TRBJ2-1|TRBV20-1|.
CSAILYNEQFF
TGCAGTGCTATCCTTTACAATGAGCAGTTCTTC
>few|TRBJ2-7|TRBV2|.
CASGATTYEQYF
TGTGCCAGTGGGGCCACTACCTACGAGCAGTACTTC
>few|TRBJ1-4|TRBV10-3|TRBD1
CAIGTGFNEKLFF
TGTGCCATCGGGACAGGGTTTAATGAAAAACTGTTTTTT
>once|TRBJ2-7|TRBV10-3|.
CAISESKLYEQYF
TGTGCCATCAGTGAGTCGAAACTTTACGAGCAGTACTTC
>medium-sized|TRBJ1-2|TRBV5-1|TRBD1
CASSLETGKYGYTF
TGCGCCAGCAGCTTGGAGACAGGGAAATATGGCTACACCTTC
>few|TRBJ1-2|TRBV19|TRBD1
CASSWGQGYGYTF
TGTGCCAGTAGTTGGGGACAGGGCTATGGCTACACCTTC
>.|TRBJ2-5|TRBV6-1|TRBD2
CASSEGPWRLAARRAQYF
TGTGCCAGCAGTGAGGGCCCTTGGAGGCTAGCGGCCCGAAGGGCCCAGTACTTC
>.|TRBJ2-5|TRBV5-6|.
CASSLRGNQETQYF
TGTGCCAGCAGCTTGAGGGGGAACCAAGAGACCCAGTACTTC
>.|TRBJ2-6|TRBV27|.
CASSLSWGPGANVLTF
TGTGCCAGCAGTTTATCGTGGGGGCCTGGGGCCAACGTCCTGACTTTC
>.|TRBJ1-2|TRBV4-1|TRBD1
CASSQDGTGVRLYGYTF
TGCGCCAGCAGCCAAGACGGGACAGGGGTGAGACTCTATGGCTACACCTTC
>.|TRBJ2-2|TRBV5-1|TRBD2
CASKEHALAGEVGELFF
TGCGCCAGCAAGGAGCACGCACTAGCGGGAGAGGTCGGGGAGCTGTTTTTT
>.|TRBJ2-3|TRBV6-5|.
CASSSRRNTQYF
TGTGCCAGCAGTTCCCGGAGGAATACGCAGTATTTT
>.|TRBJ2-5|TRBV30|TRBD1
CALDRGGLAQYF
TGTGCCTTGGACAGGGGGGGCTTGGCCCAGTACTTC
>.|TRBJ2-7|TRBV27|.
CASSLTGYSYEQYF
TGTGCCAGCAGTTTGACAGGTTACTCCTACGAGCAGTACTTC
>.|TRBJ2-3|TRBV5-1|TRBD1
CASSSGTGIDTQYF
TGCGCCAGCAGCTCCGGGACAGGGATAGATACGCAGTATTTT
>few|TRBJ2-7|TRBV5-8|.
CASSFKVQSSYEQYF
TGTGCCAGCAGCTTCAAGGTACAGAGCTCCTACGAGCAGTACTTC
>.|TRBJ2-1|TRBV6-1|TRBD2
CASSLGLAWNEQFF
TGTGCCAGCAGCCTGGGACTAGCGTGGAATGAGCAGTTCTTC
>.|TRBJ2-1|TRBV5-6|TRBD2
CASSLPLAGVYNEQFF
TGTGCCAGCAGCTTGCCTCTAGCGGGGGTTTACAATGAGCAGTTCTTC
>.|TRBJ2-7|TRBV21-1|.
CASSSSGRDRHDSYEQYF
TGTGCCAGCAGTTCTAGCGGGAGGGACAGACACGACTCCTACGAGCAGTACTTC
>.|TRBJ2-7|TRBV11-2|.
CASSSLLANSYEQYF
TGTGCCAGCAGCTCGCTTTTAGCAAACTCCTACGAGCAGTACTTC